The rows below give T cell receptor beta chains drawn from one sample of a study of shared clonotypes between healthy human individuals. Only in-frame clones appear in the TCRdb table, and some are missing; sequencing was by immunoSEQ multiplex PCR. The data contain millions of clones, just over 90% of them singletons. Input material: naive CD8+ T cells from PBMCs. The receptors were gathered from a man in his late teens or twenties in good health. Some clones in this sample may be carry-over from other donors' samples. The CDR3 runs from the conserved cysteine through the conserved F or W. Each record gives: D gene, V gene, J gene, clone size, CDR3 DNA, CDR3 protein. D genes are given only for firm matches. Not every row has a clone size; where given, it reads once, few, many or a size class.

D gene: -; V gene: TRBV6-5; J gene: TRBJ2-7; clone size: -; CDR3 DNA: TGTGCCAGCCGCCAGGACGAGACTTACGAGCAGTACTTC; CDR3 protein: CASRQDETYEQYF
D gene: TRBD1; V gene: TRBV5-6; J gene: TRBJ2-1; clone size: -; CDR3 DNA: TGTGCCAGCAGCTTTCAGTGGGACAGGGAAACGGGAAATGAGCAGTTCTTC; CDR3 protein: CASSFQWDRETGNEQFF
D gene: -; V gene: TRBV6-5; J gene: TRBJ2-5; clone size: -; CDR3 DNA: TGTGCCAGCAGTTACGACGCACAGGGTCAAGAGACCCAGTACTTC; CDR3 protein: CASSYDAQGQETQYF
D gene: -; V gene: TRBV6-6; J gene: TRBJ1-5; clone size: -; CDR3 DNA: TGTGCCAGCAGTTACTCGGACGGCAGCAATCAGCTCCAGCATTTT; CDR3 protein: CASSYSDGSNQLQHF
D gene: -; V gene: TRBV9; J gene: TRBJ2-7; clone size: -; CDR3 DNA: TGTGCCAGCAGCGTACAAGGTTACCCTGACGAGCAGTACTTC; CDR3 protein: CASSVQGYPDEQYF
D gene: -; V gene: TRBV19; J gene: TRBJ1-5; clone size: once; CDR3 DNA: TGTGCCAGTAGTATAGTTCGGGACGCGAATCAGCCCCAGCATTTT; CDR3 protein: CASSIVRDANQPQHF
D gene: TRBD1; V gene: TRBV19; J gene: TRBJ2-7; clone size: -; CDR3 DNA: TGTGCCAGTAGTTGGGGACAGGGGGCAAGCGGAGTCTACGAGCAGTACTTC; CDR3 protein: CASSWGQGASGVYEQYF
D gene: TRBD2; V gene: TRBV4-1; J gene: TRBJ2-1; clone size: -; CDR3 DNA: TGCGCCAGCAGCCAAACGGTAATAGCGGGATATTATGAGCAGTTCTTC; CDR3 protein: CASSQTVIAGYYEQFF
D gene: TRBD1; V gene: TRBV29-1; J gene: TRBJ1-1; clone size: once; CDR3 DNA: TGCAGCGTTACCGGGACAGGCCTTATGAACACTGAAGCTTTCTTT; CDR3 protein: CSVTGTGLMNTEAFF
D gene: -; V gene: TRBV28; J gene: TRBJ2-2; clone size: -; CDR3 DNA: TGTGCCAGCAGTTTGGGCAGCACCGGGGAGCTGTTTTTT; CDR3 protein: CASSLGSTGELFF
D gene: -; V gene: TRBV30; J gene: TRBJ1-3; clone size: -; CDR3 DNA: TGTGCCTGGAGTACTATTTTACAAGGCTCTGGAAACACCATATATTTT; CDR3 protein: CAWSTILQGSGNTIYF
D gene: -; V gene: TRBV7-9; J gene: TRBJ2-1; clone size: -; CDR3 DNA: TGTGCCAGCAGCGCGCTGGATGGTCCCTACAATGAGCAGTTCTTC; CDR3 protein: CASSALDGPYNEQFF
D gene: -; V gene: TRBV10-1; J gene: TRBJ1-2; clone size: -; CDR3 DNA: TGCGCCAGCAGTTCGCCAGTCGAGTTCTATGGCTACACCTTC; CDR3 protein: CASSSPVEFYGYTF
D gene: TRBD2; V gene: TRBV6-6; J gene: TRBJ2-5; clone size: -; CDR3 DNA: TGTGCCAGCAGTTACGCCCTAGCGGGGACCAAGTACTTC; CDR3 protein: CASSYALAGTKYF
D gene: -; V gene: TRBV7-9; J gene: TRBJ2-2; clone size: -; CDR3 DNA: TGTGCCAGCGGGACCGGTGAGGTCCGGGACACCGGGGAGCTGTTTTTT; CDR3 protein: CASGTGEVRDTGELFF
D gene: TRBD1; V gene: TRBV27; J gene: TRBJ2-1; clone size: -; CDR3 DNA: TGTGCCAGCAGGGACAGGGGGGGGTCCTACAATGAGCAGTTCTTC; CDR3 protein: CASRDRGGSYNEQFF
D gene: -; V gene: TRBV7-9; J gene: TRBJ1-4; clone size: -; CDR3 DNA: TGTGCCAGCAGCTTAACCGTTTTTGAAAAACTGTTTTTT; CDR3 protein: CASSLTVFEKLFF
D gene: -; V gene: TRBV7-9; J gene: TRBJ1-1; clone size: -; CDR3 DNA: TGTGCCAGCAGCTTACATTGGGTGATGGATGAAGCTTTCTTT; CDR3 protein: CASSLHWVMDEAFF
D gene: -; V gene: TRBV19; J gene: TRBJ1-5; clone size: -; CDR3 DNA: TGTGCCAGTAGTATATCTAACGTGGGGTATCAGCCCCAGCATTTT; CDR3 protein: CASSISNVGYQPQHF
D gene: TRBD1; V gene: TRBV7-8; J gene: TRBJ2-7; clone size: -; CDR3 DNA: TGTGCCAGCAGCTTAGCCGGGACAGTCTCCTACGAGCAGTACTTC; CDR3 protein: CASSLAGTVSYEQYF
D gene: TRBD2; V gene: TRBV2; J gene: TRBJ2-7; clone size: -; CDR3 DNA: TGTGCCAGGGGAGGGACCACCTACGAGCAGTACTTC; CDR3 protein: CARGGTTYEQYF
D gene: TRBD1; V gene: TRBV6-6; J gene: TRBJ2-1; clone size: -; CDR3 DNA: TGTGCCAGCAGTTACCTTGGACAGGGGAACAATGAGCAGTTCTTC; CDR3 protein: CASSYLGQGNNEQFF
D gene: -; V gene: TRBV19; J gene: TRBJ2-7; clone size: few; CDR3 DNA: TGTGCCACTCGGGGCCCGTACGAGCAGTACTTC; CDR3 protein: CATRGPYEQYF
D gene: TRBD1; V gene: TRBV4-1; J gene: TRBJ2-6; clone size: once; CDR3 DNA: TGCGCCAGCAGCCAAGGGACAGGGAGACTTGGCAGGTCTGGGGCCAACGTCCTGACTTTC; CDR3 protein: CASSQGTGRLGRSGANVLTF
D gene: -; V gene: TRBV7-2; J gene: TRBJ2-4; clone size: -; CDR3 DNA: TGTGCCAGCAGCTTAGACCCCGGGAGAGTACTAGCCAAAAACATTCAGTACTTC; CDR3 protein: CASSLDPGRVLAKNIQYF
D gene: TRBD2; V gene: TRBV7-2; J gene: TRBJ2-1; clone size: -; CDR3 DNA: TGTGTCAGCAGCTTTCCTCGACTAGCGGAAATCCCTGGGGACAATGAGCAGTTCTTC; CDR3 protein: CVSSFPRLAEIPGDNEQFF
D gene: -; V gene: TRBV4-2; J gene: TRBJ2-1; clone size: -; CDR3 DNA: TGTGCCAGCAGCCAAGGGCATCGCGGAAGCTACAATGAGCAGTTCTTC; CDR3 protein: CASSQGHRGSYNEQFF
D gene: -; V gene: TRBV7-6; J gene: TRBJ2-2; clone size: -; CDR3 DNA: TGTGCCAGCAGCTTAGCTCAGGAGGGCACCGGGGAGCTGTTTTTT; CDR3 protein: CASSLAQEGTGELFF
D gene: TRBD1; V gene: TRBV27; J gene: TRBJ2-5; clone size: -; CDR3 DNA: TGTGCCAGCAGCCCCGACAGGGGAGACCAAGAGACCCAGTACTTC; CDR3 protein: CASSPDRGDQETQYF